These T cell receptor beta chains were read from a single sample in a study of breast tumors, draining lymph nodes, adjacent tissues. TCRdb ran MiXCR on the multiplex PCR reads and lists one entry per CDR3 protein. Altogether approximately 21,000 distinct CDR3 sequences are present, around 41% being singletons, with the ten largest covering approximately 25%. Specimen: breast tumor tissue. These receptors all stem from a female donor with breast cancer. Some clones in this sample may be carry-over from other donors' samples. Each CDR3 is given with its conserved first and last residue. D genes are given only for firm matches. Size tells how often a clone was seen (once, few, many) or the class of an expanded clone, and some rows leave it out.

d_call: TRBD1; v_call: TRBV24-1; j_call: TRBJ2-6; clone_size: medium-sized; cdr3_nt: TGTGCCACCAGTGATTTACCTGACAGGGCTCCCAGCTCTGGGGCCAACGTCCTGACTTTC; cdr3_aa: CATSDLPDRAPSSGANVLTF
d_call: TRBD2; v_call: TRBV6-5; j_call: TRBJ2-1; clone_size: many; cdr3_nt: TGTGCCAGCAGTTACTCCCCGACTAGCGGGAGAGACAATGAGCAGTTCTTC; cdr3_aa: CASSYSPTSGRDNEQFF
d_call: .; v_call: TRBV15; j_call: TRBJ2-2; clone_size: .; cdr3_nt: TGTGCCACCAGCGGTTACAGGGCTTCGAACACCGGGGAGCTGTTTTTT; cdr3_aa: CATSGYRASNTGELFF
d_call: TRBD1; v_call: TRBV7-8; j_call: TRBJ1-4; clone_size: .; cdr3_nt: TGTGCCAGCAGCCCAAACAGGGGGCCGAGTGAAAAACTGTTTTTT; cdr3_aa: CASSPNRGPSEKLFF
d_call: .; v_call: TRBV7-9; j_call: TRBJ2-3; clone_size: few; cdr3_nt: TGTGCCAGCAGCTCCTCCGTGGGTGAAGATACGCAGTATTTT; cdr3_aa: CASSSSVGEDTQYF
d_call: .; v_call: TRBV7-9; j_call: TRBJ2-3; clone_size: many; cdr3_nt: TGTGCCAGCAGCTTAGCCCAGGAGAGTACGCAGTATTTT; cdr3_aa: CASSLAQESTQYF
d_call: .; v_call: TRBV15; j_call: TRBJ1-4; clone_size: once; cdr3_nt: TGTGCCACCAGCAGGCCTTCGGCAACTAATGAAAAACTGCTTTTT; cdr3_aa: CATSRPSATNEKLLF
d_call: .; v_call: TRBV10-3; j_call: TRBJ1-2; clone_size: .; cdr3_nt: TGTGCCATCAGGGCGGAGGGGGTTGTAGATGGCTACACCTTC; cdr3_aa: CAIRAEGVVDGYTF
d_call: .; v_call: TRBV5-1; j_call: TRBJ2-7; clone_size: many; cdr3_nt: TGCGCCAGCAGCTTGGAGGGACTTAAGTACGAGCAGTACTTC; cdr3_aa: CASSLEGLKYEQYF
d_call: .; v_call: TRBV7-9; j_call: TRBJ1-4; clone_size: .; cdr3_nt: TGTGCAAGCAGCTTAGTGCGGGCGCAAAATGAAAAACTGTTTTTT; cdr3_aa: CASSLVRAQNEKLFF
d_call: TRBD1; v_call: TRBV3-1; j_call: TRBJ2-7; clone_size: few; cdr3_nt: TGTGCCAGCAGCCAAGACAGGGGGCGTTCCTACGAGCAGTACTTC; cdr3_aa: CASSQDRGRSYEQYF
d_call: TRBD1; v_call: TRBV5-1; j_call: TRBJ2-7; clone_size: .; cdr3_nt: TGCGCCAGCAGCATGGGACAGCCCAGATACTACGAGCAGTACTTC; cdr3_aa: CASSMGQPRYYEQYF
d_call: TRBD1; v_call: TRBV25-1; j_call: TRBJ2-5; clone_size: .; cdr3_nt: TGTGCCAGCAGTCTGGGGACAGGGGTAGAGACCCAGTACTTC; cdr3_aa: CASSLGTGVETQYF
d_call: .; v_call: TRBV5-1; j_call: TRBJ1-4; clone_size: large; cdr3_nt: TGCGCCAGCAGCTACACCGGGGCCGCAACTAATGAAAAACTGTTTTTT; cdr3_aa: CASSYTGAATNEKLFF
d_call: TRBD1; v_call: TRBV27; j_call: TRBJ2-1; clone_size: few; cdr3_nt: TGTGCCAGCAGTTTAGGCGGGACAGGGGGCAATGAGCAGTTCTTC; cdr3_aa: CASSLGGTGGNEQFF
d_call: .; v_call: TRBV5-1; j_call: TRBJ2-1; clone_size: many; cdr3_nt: TGCGCCAGCAGCTTGGAAGGTCTCAATGAGCAGTTCTTC; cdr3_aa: CASSLEGLNEQFF
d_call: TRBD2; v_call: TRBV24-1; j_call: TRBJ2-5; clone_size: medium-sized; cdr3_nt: TGTGCCACCAGTGATTTTACGGGAGGGCCTCGTGAGACCCAGTACTTC; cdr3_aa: CATSDFTGGPRETQYF
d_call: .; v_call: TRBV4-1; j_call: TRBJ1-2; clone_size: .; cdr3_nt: TGCGCCAGCAGCCATTCAGGGGAATTTGGCTACACCTTC; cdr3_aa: CASSHSGEFGYTF
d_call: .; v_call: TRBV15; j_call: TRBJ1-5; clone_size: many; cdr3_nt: TGTGCCACCAGCAGAAACCGGGACAGCAATCAGCCCCAGCATTTT; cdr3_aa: CATSRNRDSNQPQHF
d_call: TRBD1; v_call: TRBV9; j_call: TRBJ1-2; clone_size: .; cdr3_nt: TGTGCCAGCAGCGTAGGGGGGACAGGGGTTAACTATGGCTACACCTTC; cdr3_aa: CASSVGGTGVNYGYTF
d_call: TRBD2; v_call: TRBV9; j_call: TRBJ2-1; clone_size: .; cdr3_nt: TGTGCCAGCAGCTTTCCGACTAGCGGGAGTCTAAATGAGCAGTTCTTC; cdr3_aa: CASSFPTSGSLNEQFF
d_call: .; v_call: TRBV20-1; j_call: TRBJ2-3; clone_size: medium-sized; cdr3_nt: TGCAGTGCTAGAGATAATAGGGCGACAGATACGCAGTATTTT; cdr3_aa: CSARDNRATDTQYF
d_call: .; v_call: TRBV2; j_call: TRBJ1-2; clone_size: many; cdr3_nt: TGTGCCAGCAGTGGCATCCGGAGGGGGTCCGATGGCTACACCTTC; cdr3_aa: CASSGIRRGSDGYTF
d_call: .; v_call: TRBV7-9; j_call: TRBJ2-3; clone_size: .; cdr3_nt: TGTGCCAGCAGCCCCATTGGAGATACGCAGTATTTT; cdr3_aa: CASSPIGDTQYF
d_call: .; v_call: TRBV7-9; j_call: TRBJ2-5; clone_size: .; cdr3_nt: TGTGCCAGCAGCTGGGGGAAAGAGACCCAGTACTTC; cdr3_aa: CASSWGKETQYF
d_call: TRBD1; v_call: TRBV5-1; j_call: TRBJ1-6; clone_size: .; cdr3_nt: TGCGCCAGCAGCTTGGTCGGGACAGGGGGCCTCTCCTATAATTCACCCCTCCACTTT; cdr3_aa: CASSLVGTGGLSYNSPLHF
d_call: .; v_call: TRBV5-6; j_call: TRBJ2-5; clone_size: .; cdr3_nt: TGTGCCAGCAGCTTAGGTACCTCGCGGGGTTGGGTTGTGCAAGAGACCCAGTACTTC; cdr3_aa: CASSLGTSRGWVVQETQYF
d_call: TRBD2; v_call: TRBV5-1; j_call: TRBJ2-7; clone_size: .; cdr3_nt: TGCGCCAGCAGCTTGGCTCGGGGACTAGGGACCTACGAGCAGTACTTC; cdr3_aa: CASSLARGLGTYEQYF
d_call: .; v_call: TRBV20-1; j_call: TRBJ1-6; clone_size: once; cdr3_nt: TGCAGTGCTAGGTCCAGCGATAATTCACCCCTCCACTTT; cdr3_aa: CSARSSDNSPLHF
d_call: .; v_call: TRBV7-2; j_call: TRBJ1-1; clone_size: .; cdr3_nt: TGTGCCAGCAGCTTATTAGGAGATGGCGCTTTCTTT; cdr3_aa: CASSLLGDGAFF
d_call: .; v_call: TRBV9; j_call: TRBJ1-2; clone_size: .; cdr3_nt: TGTGCCAGCAGCGTAGGGGGTACCGCGAGCCTTGCTGGCTACACCTTC; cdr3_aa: CASSVGGTASLAGYTF
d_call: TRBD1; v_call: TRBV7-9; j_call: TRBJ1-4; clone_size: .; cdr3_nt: TGCGCCAGCAGCCCACCCGGGACAGCCAATGAAAAACTGTTTTTT; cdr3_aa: CASSPPGTANEKLFF
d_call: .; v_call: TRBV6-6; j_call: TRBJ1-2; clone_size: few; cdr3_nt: TGTGCCAGCAGTCACCGCGGCCAGAACTATGGCTACACCTTC; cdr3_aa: CASSHRGQNYGYTF
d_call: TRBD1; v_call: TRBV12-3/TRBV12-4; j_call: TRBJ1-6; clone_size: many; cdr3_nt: TGTGCCAGCACCGACCTCCAAGGGGGCGTCGGTTCACCCCTCCACTTT; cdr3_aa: CASTDLQGGVGSPLHF
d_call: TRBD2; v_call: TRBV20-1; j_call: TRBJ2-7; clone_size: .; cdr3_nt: TGCAGTGCTCGGACTAGCGGGAGGACCCCCTCTAGAGAGCAGTACTTC; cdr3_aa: CSARTSGRTPSREQYF
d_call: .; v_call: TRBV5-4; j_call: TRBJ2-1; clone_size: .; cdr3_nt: TGTGCCAGCAGCTTGAACTACAATGAGCAGTTCTTC; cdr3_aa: CASSLNYNEQFF
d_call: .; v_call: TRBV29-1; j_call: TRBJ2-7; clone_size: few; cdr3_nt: TGCAGCGTTGAAGACAGGGATGATCGGGAGCAGTACTTC; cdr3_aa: CSVEDRDDREQYF
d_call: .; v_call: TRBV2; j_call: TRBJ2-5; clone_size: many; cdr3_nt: TGTGCCAGCAAGACAGATCAAGAGACCCAGTACTTC; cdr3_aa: CASKTDQETQYF
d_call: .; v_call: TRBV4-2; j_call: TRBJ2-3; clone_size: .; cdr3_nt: TGTGCCAGCAGCCAAGTCCTGGCAGATACGCAGTATTTT; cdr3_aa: CASSQVLADTQYF
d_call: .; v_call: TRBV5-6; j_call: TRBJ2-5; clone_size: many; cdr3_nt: TGTGCCAGCAGTCAGACTAGGCGGCAAGAGACCCAGTACTTC; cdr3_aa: CASSQTRRQETQYF
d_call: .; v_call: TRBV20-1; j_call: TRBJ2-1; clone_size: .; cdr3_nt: TGCAGTGCTAGAGATCCTAGGATTACCGAGTTCTTC; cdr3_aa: CSARDPRITEFF
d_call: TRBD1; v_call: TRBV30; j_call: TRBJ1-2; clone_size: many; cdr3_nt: TGTGCCTGGAGCAACCAGGGGGTAGGGGGCTACACCTTC; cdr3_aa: CAWSNQGVGGYTF
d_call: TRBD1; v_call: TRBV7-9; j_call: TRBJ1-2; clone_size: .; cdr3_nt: TGTGCCAGCAGCACGACAGGGGGAAGCTATGGCTACACCTTC; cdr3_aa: CASSTTGGSYGYTF
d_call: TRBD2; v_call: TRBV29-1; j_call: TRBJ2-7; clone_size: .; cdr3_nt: TGCAGCGTTGAATCTGGACTAGCGGGGAGCTACGAGCAGTACTTC; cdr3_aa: CSVESGLAGSYEQYF
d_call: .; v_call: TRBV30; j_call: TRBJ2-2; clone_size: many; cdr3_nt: TGTGCCTGGAGGAGGGGCAGGGACACCGGGGAGCTGTTTTTT; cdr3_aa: CAWRRGRDTGELFF
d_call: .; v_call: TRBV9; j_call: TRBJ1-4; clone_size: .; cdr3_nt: TGTGCCAGCAGCGTAGACAGCAGTAATGAAAAACTGTTTTTT; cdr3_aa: CASSVDSSNEKLFF
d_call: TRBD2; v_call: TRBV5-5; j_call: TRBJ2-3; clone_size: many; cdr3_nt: TGTGCCAGCAGCAAACTAGCGGGAGTTGGCACAGATACGCAGTATTTT; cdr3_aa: CASSKLAGVGTDTQYF
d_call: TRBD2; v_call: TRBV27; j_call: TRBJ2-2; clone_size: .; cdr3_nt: TGTGCCAGCAGTGCTAGCGGGAGAGGGGGCGGGGAGCTGTTTTTT; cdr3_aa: CASSASGRGGGELFF
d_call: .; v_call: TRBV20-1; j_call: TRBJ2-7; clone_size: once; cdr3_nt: TGCAGTGCTCAAAGACAGTCCTACGAGCAGTACTTC; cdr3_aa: CSAQRQSYEQYF
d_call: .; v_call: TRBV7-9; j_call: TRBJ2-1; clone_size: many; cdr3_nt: TGTGCCAGCAGCTTAGAGGCCGCGTTTGAATACAATGAGCAGTTCTTC; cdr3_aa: CASSLEAAFEYNEQFF
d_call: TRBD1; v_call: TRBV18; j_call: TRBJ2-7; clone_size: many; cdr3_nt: TGTGCCAGCTCCGCCCAAGGGACAGGTGACTCCTACGAGCAGTACTTC; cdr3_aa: CASSAQGTGDSYEQYF
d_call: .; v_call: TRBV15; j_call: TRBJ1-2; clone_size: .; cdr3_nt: TGTGCCACCAGCAGAGACAACTATGGCTACACCTTC; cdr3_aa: CATSRDNYGYTF
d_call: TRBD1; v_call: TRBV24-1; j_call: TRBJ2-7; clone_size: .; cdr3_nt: TGTGCCACCAGTGATAATAGCGGACAGGGCGGGACCTACGAGCAGTACTTC; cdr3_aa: CATSDNSGQGGTYEQYF
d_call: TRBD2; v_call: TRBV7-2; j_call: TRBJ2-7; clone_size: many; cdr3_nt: TGTGCCAGCAGAGGTACGGGGGGTAGATATTACGAGCAGTACTTC; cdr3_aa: CASRGTGGRYYEQYF
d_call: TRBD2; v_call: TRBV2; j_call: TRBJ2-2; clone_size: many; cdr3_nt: TGTGCCAGCAGCCCGGGACTAGCGGGAGGAGGCACCGGGGAGCTGTTTTTT; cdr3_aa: CASSPGLAGGGTGELFF
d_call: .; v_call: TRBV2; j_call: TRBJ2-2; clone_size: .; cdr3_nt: TGTGCCAGCACGGGAGCGAACACCGGGGAGCTGTTTTTT; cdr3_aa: CASTGANTGELFF
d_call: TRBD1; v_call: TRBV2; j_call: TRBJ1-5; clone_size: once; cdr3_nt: TGTGCCAGCAGTGAAGCGCTTGGACAGGGGGGCAATCAGCCCCAGCGTTTT; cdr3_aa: CASSEALGQGGNQPQRF
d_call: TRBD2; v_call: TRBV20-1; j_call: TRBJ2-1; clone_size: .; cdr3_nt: TGCAGTGCTAGAGATCGGCTAGCGGGGGGATACTCCTACAATGAGCAGTTCTTC; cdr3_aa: CSARDRLAGGYSYNEQFF
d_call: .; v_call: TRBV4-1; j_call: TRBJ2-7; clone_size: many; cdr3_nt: TGCGCCAGCAGCCAAGGTATCGCCCTCGAGCAGTACTTC; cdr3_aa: CASSQGIALEQYF